Sequencing of this T cell receptor beta chain was carried out in a study of beta chain features in type 1 diabetes. Regarding the study as a whole: Significant though moderate, a shortening of TCRB CDR3s appeared in all four CD4+ subsets of Type 1 diabetes patients.

The CDR3 extends over 12 amino acids. Looked up from germline, CDR1 is LNHDA and CDR2 is SQIVND (reference sequence). The V end lost 6 bases, the J end lost 11 bases, and 16 bases lay between the germline ends. Comments on this clone: Antigen: not known.

The isolated RNA, all of it, was reverse transcribed, so expressed TCRB transcripts were what got sequenced. Repertoires were generated with immunoSEQ multiplex PCR, while TCRdb's copy carries only in-frame clones and drops some. The sample lists approximately 600,000 clones, 9.5% to 15% seen once, with 0.095% to 0.15% in the top ten. Central memory, naive, regulatory and stem cell-like memory CD4+ cells were sorted by CD45RO/CCR7/CD25/CD127/CD95/CD27. Source material: naive CD4+ T cells from blood. The V call is TRBV19, the J call TRBJ1-1; D is possibly TRBD1 (6 bases). The sequence was collected from a man aged 30 to 45 with type 1 diabetes. The CDR3 is CASSQFRGWAFF. In DNA form, the CDR3 reads TGTGCCAGTAGCCAATTCAGGGGCTGGGCTTTCTTT.